Included here is one TCR beta chain sequence, with context. The antigen is not known. The CDR3 consists of 13 residues. Germline CDR1 reads SEHNR; CDR2 reads FQNEAQ (reference sequence). UMI-tagged TRB cDNA libraries were built via 5' RACE. From its re-call of the 5' RACE reads, TCRdb lists each CDR3 protein once, without DNA. The table lists around 95,000 distinct CDR3 sequences. The source of the sample is a study of CXCR3-negative and CXCR3-positive naive CD8 T cells. Study context: Cumulative TRB read yield was some 140 million, averaging about 1.5 +/- 0.3 million per library. Study-wide findings and caveats: When CXCR3-positive naive cells were set against CXCR3-negative naive cells, the former had more hydrophobic TRB CDR3s.

Sequenced material: naive CXCR3+ CD8+ T cells from blood. Stated subset: CD45RO-CCR7+CD27+CD95- naive CD8+ T cells expressing CXCR3 (TNR3+). This chain links TRBV7-9 with TRBJ2-7. The sequence derives from a human donor in good health. Some clones in this sample may be carry-over from other donors' samples. Here the CDR3 reads CASSPGGPYEQYF.